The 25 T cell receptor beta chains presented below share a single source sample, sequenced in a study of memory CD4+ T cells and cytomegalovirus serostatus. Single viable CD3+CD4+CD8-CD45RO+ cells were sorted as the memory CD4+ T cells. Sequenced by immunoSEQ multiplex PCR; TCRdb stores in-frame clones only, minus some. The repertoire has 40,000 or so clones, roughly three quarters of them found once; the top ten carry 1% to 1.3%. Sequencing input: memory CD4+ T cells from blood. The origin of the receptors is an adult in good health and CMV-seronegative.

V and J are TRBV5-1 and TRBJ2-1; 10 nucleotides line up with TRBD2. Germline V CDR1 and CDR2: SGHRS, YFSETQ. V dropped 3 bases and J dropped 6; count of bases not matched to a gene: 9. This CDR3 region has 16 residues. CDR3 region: CASSWRAGGEGNEQFF. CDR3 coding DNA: TGCGCCAGCAGCTGGCGAGCGGGAGGGGAGGGCAATGAGCAGTTCTTC.

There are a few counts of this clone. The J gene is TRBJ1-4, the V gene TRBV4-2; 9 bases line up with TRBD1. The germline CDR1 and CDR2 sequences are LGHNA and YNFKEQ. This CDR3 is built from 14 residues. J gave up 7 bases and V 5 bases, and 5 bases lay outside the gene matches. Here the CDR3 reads CASSSGTGFEKLFF. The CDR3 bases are TGTGCCAGCAGCTCCGGGACAGGGTTTGAAAAACTGTTTTTT.

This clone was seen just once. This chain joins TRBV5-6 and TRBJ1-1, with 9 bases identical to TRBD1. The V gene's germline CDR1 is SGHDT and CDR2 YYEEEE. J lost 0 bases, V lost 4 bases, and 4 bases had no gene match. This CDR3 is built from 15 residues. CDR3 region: CASSPRDRVNTEAFF. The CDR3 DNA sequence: TGTGCCAGCAGCCCCCGGGACAGGGTGAACACTGAAGCTTTCTTT.

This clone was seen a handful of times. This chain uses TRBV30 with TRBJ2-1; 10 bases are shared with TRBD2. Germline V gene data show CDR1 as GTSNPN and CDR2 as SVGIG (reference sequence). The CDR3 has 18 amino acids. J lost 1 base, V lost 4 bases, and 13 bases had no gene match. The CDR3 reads CAWTRGGSGRLSYNEQFF. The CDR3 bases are TGTGCCTGGACTAGGGGAGGTAGCGGGAGGTTATCCTACAATGAGCAGTTCTTC.

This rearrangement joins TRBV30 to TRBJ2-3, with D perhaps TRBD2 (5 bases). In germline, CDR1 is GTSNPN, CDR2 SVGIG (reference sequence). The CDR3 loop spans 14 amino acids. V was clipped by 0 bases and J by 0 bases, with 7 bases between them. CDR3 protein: CAWSVGGSTDTQYF. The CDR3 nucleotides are TGTGCCTGGAGTGTTGGCGGGAGCACAGATACGCAGTATTTT.

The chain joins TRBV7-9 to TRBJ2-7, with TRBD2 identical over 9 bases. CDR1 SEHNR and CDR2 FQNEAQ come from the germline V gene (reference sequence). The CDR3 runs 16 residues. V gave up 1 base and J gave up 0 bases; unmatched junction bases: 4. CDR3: CASSLGVAGDSYEQYF. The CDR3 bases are TGTGCCAGCAGCTTAGGGGTAGCGGGAGACTCCTACGAGCAGTACTTC.

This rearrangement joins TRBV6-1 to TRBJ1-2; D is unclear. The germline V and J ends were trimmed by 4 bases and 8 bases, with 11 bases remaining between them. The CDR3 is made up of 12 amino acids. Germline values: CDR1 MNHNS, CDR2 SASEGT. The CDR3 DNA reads TGTGCCAGCAGTGGCTCCTTCCCGGGCTACACCTTC. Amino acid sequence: CASSGSFPGYTF.

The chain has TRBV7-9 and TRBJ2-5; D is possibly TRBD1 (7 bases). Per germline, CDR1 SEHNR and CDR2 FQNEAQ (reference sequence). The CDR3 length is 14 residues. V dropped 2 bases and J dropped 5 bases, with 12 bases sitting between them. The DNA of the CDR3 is TGTGCCAGCAGCTTAAACCAGGGGGGCGAGACCCAGTACTTC. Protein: CASSLNQGGETQYF.

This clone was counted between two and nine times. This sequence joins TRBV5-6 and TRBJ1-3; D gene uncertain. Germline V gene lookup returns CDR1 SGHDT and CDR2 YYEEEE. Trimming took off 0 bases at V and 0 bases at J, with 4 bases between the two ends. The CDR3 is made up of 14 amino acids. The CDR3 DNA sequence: TGTGCCAGCAGCTTGGGCAGCTCTGGAAACACCATATATTTT. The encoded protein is CASSLGSSGNTIYF.

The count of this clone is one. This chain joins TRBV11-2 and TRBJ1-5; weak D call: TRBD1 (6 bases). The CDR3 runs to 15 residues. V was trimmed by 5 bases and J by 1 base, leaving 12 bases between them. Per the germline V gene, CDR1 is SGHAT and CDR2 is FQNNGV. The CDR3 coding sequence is TGTGCCAGCAGCCTAGGGGGACTAAGCAATCAGCCCCAGCATTTT. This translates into CASSLGGLSNQPQHF.

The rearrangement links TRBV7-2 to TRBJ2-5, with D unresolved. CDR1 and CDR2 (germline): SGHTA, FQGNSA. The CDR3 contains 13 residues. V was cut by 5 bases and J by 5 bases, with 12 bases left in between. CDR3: CASSPPSVETQYF. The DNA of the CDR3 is TGTGCCAGCAGCCCCCCCAGCGTCGAGACCCAGTACTTC.

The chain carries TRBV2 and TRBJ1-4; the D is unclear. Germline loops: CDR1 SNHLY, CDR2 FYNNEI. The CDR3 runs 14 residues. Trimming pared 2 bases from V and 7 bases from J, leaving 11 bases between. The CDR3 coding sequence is TGTGCCAGCAGTGAAAGGGCACTGGGTGAAAAACTGTTTTTT. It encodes CASSERALGEKLFF. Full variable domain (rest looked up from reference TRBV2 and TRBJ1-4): EPEVTQTPSHQVTQMGQEVILRCVPISNHLYFYWYRQILGQKVEFLVSFYNNEISEKSEIFDDQFSVERPDGSNFTLKIRSTKLEDSAMYFCASSERALGEKLFFGSGTQLSVL.

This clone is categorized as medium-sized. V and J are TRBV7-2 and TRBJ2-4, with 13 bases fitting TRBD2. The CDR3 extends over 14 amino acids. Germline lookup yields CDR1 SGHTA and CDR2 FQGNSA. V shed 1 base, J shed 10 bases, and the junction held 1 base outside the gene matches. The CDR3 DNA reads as TGTGCCAGCAGCTTAGGACTAGCGGGGGGTATTCAGTACTTC. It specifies CASSLGLAGGIQYF.

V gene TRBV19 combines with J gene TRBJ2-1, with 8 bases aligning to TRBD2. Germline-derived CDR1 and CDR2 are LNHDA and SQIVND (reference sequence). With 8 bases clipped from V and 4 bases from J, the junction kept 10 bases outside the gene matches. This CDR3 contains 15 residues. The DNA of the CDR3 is TGTGCCAGTCTCCGGGAGGGCCGAGGTTACAATGAGCAGTTCTTC. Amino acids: CASLREGRGYNEQFF.

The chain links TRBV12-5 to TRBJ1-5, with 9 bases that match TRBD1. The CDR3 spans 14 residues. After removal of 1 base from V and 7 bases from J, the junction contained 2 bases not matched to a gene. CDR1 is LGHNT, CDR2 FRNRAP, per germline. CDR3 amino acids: CASGLGDRGQPQHF. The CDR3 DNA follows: TGTGCTAGTGGTTTGGGCGACAGGGGGCAGCCCCAGCATTTT.

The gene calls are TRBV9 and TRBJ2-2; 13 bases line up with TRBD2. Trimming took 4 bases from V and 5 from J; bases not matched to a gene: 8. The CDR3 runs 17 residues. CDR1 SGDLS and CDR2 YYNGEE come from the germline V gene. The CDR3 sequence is CASSHRLAGGGTGELFF. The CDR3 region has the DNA TGTGCCAGCAGCCACCGACTAGCGGGAGGTGGTACCGGGGAGCTGTTTTTT.

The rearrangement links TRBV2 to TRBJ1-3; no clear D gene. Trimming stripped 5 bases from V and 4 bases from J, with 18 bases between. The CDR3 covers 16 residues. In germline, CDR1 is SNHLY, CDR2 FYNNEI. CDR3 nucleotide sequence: TGTGCCAGCAGTCAGCCGGCACGGGGAAGGGGAAACACCATATATTTT. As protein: CASSQPARGRGNTIYF. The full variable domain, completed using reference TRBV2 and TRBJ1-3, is EPEVTQTPSHQVTQMGQEVILRCVPISNHLYFYWYRQILGQKVEFLVSFYNNEISEKSEIFDDQFSVERPDGSNFTLKIRSTKLEDSAMYFCASSQPARGRGNTIYFGEGSWLTVV.

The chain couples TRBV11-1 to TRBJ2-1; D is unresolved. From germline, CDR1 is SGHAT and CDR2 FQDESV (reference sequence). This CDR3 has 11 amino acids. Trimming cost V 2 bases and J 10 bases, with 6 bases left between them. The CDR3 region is CASSLLREQFF. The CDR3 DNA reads TGTGCCAGCAGCTTATTACGGGAGCAGTTCTTC.

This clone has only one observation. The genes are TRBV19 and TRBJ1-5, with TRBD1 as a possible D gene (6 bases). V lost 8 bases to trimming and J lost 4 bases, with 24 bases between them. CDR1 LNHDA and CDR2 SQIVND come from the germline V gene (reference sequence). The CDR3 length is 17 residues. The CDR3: CASSNGTSGAWNQPQHF. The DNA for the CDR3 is TGTGCCAGTTCGAACGGGACATCAGGGGCTTGGAATCAGCCCCAGCATTTT. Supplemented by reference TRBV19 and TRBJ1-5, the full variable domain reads DGGITQSPKYLFRKEGQNVTLSCEQNLNHDAMYWYRQDPGQGLRLIYYSQIVNDFQKGDIAEGYSVSREKKESFPLTVTSAQKNPTAFYLCASSNGTSGAWNQPQHFGDGTRLSIL.

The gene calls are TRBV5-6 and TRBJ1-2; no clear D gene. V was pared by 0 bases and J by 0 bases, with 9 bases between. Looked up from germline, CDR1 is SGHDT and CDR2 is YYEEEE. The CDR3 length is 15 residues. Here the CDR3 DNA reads TGTGCCAGCAGCTTGGGGGCGTTTTCTAACTATGGCTACACCTTC. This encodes CASSLGAFSNYGYTF.

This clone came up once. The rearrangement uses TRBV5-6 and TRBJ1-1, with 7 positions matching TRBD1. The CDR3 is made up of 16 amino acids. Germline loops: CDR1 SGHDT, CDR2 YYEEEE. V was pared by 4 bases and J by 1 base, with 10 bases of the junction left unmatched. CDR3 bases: TGTGCCAGCAGCCTACCACTACAGGGGCCGAACACTGAAGCTTTCTTT. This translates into CASSLPLQGPNTEAFF.

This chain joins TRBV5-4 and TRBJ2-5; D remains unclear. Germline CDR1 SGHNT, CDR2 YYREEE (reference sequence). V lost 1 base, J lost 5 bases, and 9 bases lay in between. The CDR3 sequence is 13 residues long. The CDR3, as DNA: TGTGCCAGCAGCTTGAATAGTAGGGAGACCCAGTACTTC. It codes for CASSLNSRETQYF.

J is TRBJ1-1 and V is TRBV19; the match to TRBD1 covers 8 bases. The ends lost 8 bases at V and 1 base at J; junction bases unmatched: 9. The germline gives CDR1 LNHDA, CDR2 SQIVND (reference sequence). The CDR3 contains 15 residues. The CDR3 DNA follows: TGTGCCAGTGGGCGATACAGGGGGAAGAACACTGAAGCTTTCTTT. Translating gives CASGRYRGKNTEAFF.

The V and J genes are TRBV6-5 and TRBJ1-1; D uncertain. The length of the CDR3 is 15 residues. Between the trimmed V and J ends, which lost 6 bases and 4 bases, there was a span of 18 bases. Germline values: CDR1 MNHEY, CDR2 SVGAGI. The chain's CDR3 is CASSGKRLQSTEAFF. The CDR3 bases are TGTGCCAGCAGCGGCAAGCGGCTGCAAAGCACTGAAGCTTTCTTT.

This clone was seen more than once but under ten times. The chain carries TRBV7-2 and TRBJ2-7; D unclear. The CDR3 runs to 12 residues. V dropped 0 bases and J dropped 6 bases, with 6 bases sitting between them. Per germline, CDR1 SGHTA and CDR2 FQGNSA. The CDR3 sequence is CASSLARREQYF. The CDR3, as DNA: TGTGCCAGCAGCTTAGCTCGGCGCGAGCAGTACTTC.